This T cell receptor (beta chain) was sequenced during a study of T cell responses to AZD1222 COVID-19 vaccine. Study observations and caveats: Reportedly, close to half of spike-specific TCRs are directed against unmutated variant regions. Once two AZD1222 doses were given, Spike-specific TCR breadth and depth went up. Of the AZD1222 recipients, only 5 to 7 were seropositive at baseline. White British donors predominated, females outnumbered males, and clonal diversity was possibly underestimated.

For this clone: The antigen remains undetermined.

The CDR3 has 14 residues. CDR1 SGHRS and CDR2 YFSETQ come from the germline V gene. V lost 3 bases to trimming and J lost 5 bases, with 14 bases between them. The repertoire was sequenced with immunoSEQ multiplex PCR; TCRdb's copy has only in-frame clones and lacks some. This repertoire shows around 130,000 clones, 80% to 90% found once; its top ten account for over 8%. This sample comprised peripheral blood, obtained 28 days after the second AZD1222 dose. The chain has TRBV5-1 and TRBJ1-2, with a tentative D call TRBD1 (5 bases). The receptor was derived from an adult who received the AZD1222 COVID-19 vaccine. The chain's CDR3 is CASSSSLGDYGYTF. For the CDR3, the DNA is TGCGCCAGCAGCTCGTCGTTGGGGGATTATGGCTACACCTTC.